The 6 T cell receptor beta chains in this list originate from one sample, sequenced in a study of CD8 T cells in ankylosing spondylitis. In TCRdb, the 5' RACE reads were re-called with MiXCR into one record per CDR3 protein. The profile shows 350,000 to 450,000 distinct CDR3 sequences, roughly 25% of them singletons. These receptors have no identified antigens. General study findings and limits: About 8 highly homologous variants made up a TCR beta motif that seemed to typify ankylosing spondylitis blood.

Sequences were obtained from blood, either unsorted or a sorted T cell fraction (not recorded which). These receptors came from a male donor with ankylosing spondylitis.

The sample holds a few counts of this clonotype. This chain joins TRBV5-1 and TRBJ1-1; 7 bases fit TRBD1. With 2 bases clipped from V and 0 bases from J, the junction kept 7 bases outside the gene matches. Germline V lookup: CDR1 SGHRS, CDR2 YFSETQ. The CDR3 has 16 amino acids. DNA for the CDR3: TGCGCCAGCAGCTTCGGGGACAGATATTTGAACACTGAAGCTTTCTTT. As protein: CASSFGDRYLNTEAFF.

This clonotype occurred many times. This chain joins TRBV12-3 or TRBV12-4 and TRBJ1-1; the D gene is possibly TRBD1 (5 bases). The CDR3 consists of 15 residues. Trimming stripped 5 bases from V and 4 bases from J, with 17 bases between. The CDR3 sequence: CASSPRGGQGTEAFF. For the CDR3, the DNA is TGTGCCAGCAGTCCTCGGGGAGGCCAGGGCACTGAAGCTTTCTTT.

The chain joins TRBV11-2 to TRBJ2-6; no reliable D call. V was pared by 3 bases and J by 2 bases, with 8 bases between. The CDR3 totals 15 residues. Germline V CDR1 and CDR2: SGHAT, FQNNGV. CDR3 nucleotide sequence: TGTGCCAGCAGCTTTGGCTGGGCTGGGGCCAACGTCCTGACTTTC. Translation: CASSFGWAGANVLTF.

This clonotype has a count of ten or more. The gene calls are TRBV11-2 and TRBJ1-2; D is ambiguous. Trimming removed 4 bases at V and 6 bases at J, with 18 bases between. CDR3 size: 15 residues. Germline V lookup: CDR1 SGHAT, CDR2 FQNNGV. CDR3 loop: CASSSAFQRRHGYTF. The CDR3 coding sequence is TGTGCCAGCAGCTCCGCTTTCCAGCGAAGGCATGGCTACACCTTC.

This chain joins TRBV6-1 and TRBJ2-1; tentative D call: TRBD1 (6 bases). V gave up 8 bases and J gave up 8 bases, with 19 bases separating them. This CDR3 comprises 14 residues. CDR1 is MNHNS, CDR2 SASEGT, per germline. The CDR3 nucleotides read TGTGCCAGCTTGGGGGCTCTTACACGCGATGAGCAGTTCTTC. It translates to CASLGALTRDEQFF.

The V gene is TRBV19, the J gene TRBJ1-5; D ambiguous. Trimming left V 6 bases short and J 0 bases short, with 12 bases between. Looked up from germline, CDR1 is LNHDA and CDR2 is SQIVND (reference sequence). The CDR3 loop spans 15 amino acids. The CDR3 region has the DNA TGTGCCAGTAGAACGGCTATTTATAGCAATCAGCCCCAGCATTTT. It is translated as CASRTAIYSNQPQHF.